A single sample gave rise to the 30 T cell receptor beta chains below, sequenced in a study of blood T cell repertoires in COVID-19. Assay used: immunoSEQ multiplex PCR; TCRdb lists only in-frame clones, some missing. The data show some 300,000 clones, around nine tenths seen once. The sequencing input was PBMCs or T cells enriched from blood (not recorded which). The receptors come from a woman younger than 45 who had recovered from COVID-19.

The chain carries TRBV7-9 and TRBJ1-4; 7 bases are shared with TRBD1. In germline, CDR1 is SEHNR, CDR2 FQNEAQ (reference sequence). This CDR3 is 18 amino acids long. V lost 5 bases, J lost 0 bases, and 12 bases stayed unmatched. The CDR3 reads CASSPRGPPAATNEKLFF. As DNA, the CDR3 is TGTGCCAGCAGCCCAAGGGGGCCGCCCGCCGCAACTAATGAAAAACTGTTTTTT.

The rearrangement links TRBV4-2 to TRBJ1-4; weak D call: TRBD1 (5 bases). Trimming cost V 1 base and J 8 bases, with 14 bases left between them. Per the germline V gene, CDR1 is LGHNA and CDR2 is YNFKEQ. This CDR3 comprises 15 residues. Here the CDR3 reads CASSQVEQGSEKLFF. The DNA of the CDR3 is TGTGCCAGCAGCCAAGTCGAGCAGGGCTCCGAAAAACTGTTTTTT.

This clone was picked up a small number of times. The chain combines TRBV7-9 with TRBJ1-6; TRBD1 agrees at 8 bases. The V segment lost 5 bases and the J segment 7 bases; nucleotides outside the gene matches: 7. The CDR3 runs 15 residues. Germline CDR1 SEHNR, CDR2 FQNEAQ (reference sequence). The DNA for the CDR3 is TGTGCCAGCAGCCGGGTTCAGGGGGCAAATTCACCCCTCCACTTT. Translating gives CASSRVQGANSPLHF.

This chain links TRBV6-5 with TRBJ1-5, with TRBD1 as a possible D gene (5 bases). V was clipped by 6 bases and J by 4 bases, with 16 bases between them. The CDR3 extends over 15 amino acids. The germline V gene encodes CDR1 MNHEY and CDR2 SVGAGI. CDR3 DNA: TGTGCCAGCAGCCCCGTGGGGGGGAGAAATCAGCCCCAGCATTTT. Its protein product is CASSPVGGRNQPQHF.

The V gene is TRBV4-3, the J gene TRBJ2-2; D possibly corresponds to TRBD2 (5 bases). This CDR3 is 13 amino acids long. Germline V gives CDR1 LGHNA, CDR2 YSLEER. V was pared by 3 bases and J by 4 bases, with 6 bases between. As DNA, the CDR3 is TGCGCCAGCAGCCAGGAGGTCACCGGGGAGCTGTTTTTT. Translation: CASSQEVTGELFF.

The rearrangement uses TRBV5-1 and TRBJ2-7; unclear D gene. Looked up from germline, CDR1 is SGHRS and CDR2 is YFSETQ. The CDR3 has 13 amino acids. V was cut by 2 bases and J by 0 bases, with 6 bases left in between. CDR3 DNA sequence: TGCGCCAGCAGCTTCGGTTTCTCCTACGAGCAGTACTTC. Translating gives CASSFGFSYEQYF. Combining the CDR3 with reference TRBV5-1 and TRBJ2-7 gives the whole variable domain KAGVTQTPRYLIKTRGQQVTLSCSPISGHRSVSWYQQTPGQGLQFLFEYFSETQRNKGNFPGRFSGRQFSNSRSEMNVSTLELGDSALYLCASSFGFSYEQYFGPGTRLTVT.

A single count supports this clone. The chain is built from TRBV7-9 and TRBJ1-1, with 8 bases matching TRBD1. The CDR3 is 16 amino acids. Trimming removed 2 bases from V and 3 bases from J; junction bases left unmatched: 8. Germline loops: CDR1 SEHNR, CDR2 FQNEAQ (reference sequence). CDR3 in amino acids: CASSLSAGGMDTEAFF. In nucleotides, the CDR3 is TGTGCCAGCAGCTTATCGGCAGGGGGCATGGACACTGAAGCTTTCTTT. The full variable domain, with the rest looked up from reference TRBV7-9 and TRBJ1-1, is DTGVSQNPRHKITKRGQNVTFRCDPISEHNRLYWYRQTLGQGPEFLTYFQNEAQLEKSRLLSDRFSAERPKGSFSTLEIQRTEQGDSAMYLCASSLSAGGMDTEAFFGQGTRLTVV.

This rearrangement joins TRBV7-2 to TRBJ2-3, with D possibly matching TRBD1 (6 bases). Germline CDR1 reads SGHTA; CDR2 reads FQGNSA. V shed 0 bases and J shed 0 bases, with 19 bases lying between them. This CDR3 is 19 amino acids long. The CDR3: CASSLAPLRQAYSTDTQYF. In nucleotides, the CDR3 is TGTGCCAGCAGCTTAGCCCCGTTAAGACAGGCTTATAGCACAGATACGCAGTATTTT.

This clone appeared a single time. One end of the junction does not line up with germline, which may come from a read error. The chain is built from TRBV7-7 and TRBJ2-2, with TRBD2 matching 13 bases. The CDR3 length is 17 residues. Looked up from germline, CDR1 is SSHAT and CDR2 is FNYEAQ (reference sequence). CDR3 bases: TGTGCTAGCAGCATCGGACTAGCGGGAGCCCACACCGGGGAGCTGTTTTTT. This gives the protein CASSIGLAGAHTGELFF.

The chain couples TRBV5-4 to TRBJ1-4; TRBD1 is a possible D gene (6 bases). Germline assignment: CDR1 SGHNT and CDR2 YYREEE (reference sequence). With 3 bases removed from V and 7 bases from J, the gap between germline ends came to 13 bases. The CDR3 loop spans 14 amino acids. The CDR3 DNA is TGTGCCAGCAGCTCCCCAGGGGTTAGTGAAAAACTGTTTTTT. Translated, it gives CASSSPGVSEKLFF.

V is TRBV18 and J is TRBJ1-1; D might be TRBD1 (6 bases). The germline V and J ends were trimmed by 3 bases and 0 bases, with 11 bases remaining between them. Germline lookup yields CDR1 KGHSH and CDR2 LQKENI. The CDR3 loop spans 15 amino acids. CDR3 in amino acids: CASSPQQGMNTEAFF. In DNA form, the CDR3 reads TGTGCCAGCTCACCTCAACAGGGAATGAACACTGAAGCTTTCTTT.

The chain recombines TRBV11-2 with TRBJ1-5; a weak D match, TRBD1 (5 bases). The CDR3 totals 16 residues. Between the trimmed V and J ends, which lost 0 bases and 6 bases, there was a span of 15 bases. CDR1 and CDR2 (germline): SGHAT, FQNNGV. Here the CDR3 DNA reads TGTGCCAGCAGCTTAGAGGGAGGGACGGTGGGTCAGCCCCAGCATTTT. Its translation is CASSLEGGTVGQPQHF.

As DNA, the CDR3 is TGCGCCAGCAGCCCGCGACAGGGGGATGGCTACACCTTC. Protein sequence: CASSPRQGDGYTF. The chain combines TRBV5-1 with TRBJ1-2; 9 positions match TRBD1. This CDR3 spans 13 amino acids. Looked up from germline, CDR1 is SGHRS and CDR2 is YFSETQ. V trimming: 4 bases; J trimming: 6 bases; junction bases outside the gene matches: 4.

The rearrangement links TRBV6-2 or TRBV6-3 to TRBJ1-5; 12 nucleotides agree with TRBD1. This CDR3 region has 20 residues. The germline V gene has CDR1 MNHEY and CDR2 SVGEGT. Germline trimming cut 6 bases from V and 1 base from J; bases unmatched to any gene: 16. The CDR3 DNA sequence: TGTGCCAGCAGGTACCGGGACAGGGGGCCGGTAGGTTCGAGCAATCAGCCCCAGCATTTT. This translates into CASRYRDRGPVGSSNQPQHF.

The rearrangement joins TRBV28 to TRBJ1-2, with D tentatively TRBD1 (5 bases). The germline V gene has CDR1 MDHEN and CDR2 SYDVKM. Trimming stripped 7 bases from V and 6 bases from J, with 21 bases between. This CDR3 has 15 amino acids. CDR3 nucleotide sequence: TGTGCCAGCACTAGATGGGGCATCCTTCTCGATGGCTACACCTTC. Protein: CASTRWGILLDGYTF.

This clone was seen only once. The DNA for the CDR3 is TGTGCCAGCAGTCACGCCGGGACTAGCGTTTACGAGCAGTACTTC. Protein: CASSHAGTSVYEQYF. V gene TRBV3-1 (or the pseudogene TRBV3-2) combines with J gene TRBJ2-7, with 10 bases matching TRBD2. V lost 6 bases, J lost 4 bases, and 9 bases stayed unmatched. The CDR3 loop spans 15 amino acids. The germline V gene has CDR1 LGHDT and CDR2 YNNKEL (reference sequence).

In its sample, this clone was seen once. CDR3 protein: CASIGTSPTNEQFF. As DNA, the CDR3 is TGTGCCAGCATCGGGACTAGCCCTACGAATGAGCAGTTCTTC. This sequence joins TRBV2 and TRBJ2-1; TRBD2 agrees at 9 bases. Unmatched junction bases numbered 8, after V lost 7 bases and J lost 7 bases. The V gene's germline CDR1 is SNHLY and CDR2 FYNNEI. CDR3 length: 14 residues.

This chain links TRBV19 with TRBJ2-7, with 7 positions matching TRBD1. The ends lost 4 bases at V and 3 bases at J; junction bases unmatched: 9. Germline V gene lookup returns CDR1 LNHDA and CDR2 SQIVND (reference sequence). The CDR3 runs 15 residues. The DNA for the CDR3 is TGTGCCAGTAGTACCCGGGACAGCGGCTACTACGAGCAGTACTTC. Amino acids: CASSTRDSGYYEQYF.

The chain uses TRBV6-5 and TRBJ1-2; D not certain. The germline gives CDR1 MNHEY, CDR2 SVGAGI. Trimming stripped 6 bases from V and 3 bases from J, with 11 bases between. The CDR3 sequence is 13 residues long. The CDR3 DNA reads as TGTGCCAGCAGGCCGGGAGGAGACTATGGCTACACCTTC. As protein: CASRPGGDYGYTF.

This clone was observed a handful of times. The rearrangement uses TRBV4-1 and TRBJ2-2; possibly TRBD2 for D (5 bases). The V end lost 3 bases, the J end lost 5 bases, and 10 bases lay between the germline ends. CDR3 length: 14 amino acids. Germline V lookup: CDR1 MGHRA, CDR2 YSYEKL. The CDR3 loop is CASSHGRDTGELFF. DNA for the CDR3: TGCGCCAGCAGCCACGGTCGGGATACCGGGGAGCTGTTTTTT.

The chain recombines TRBV5-1 with TRBJ2-3; D possibly corresponds to TRBD1 (5 bases). The CDR3 loop spans 16 amino acids. Germline loops: CDR1 SGHRS, CDR2 YFSETQ. V was clipped by 1 base and J by 3 bases, with 15 bases between them. For the CDR3, the DNA is TGCGCCAGCAGCTTGTCCCGGCAGGGTGGAACAGATACGCAGTATTTT. As protein: CASSLSRQGGTDTQYF. The full variable domain, in which reference TRBV5-1 and TRBJ2-3 provide the parts outside the CDR3, is KAGVTQTPRYLIKTRGQQVTLSCSPISGHRSVSWYQQTPGQGLQFLFEYFSETQRNKGNFPGRFSGRQFSNSRSEMNVSTLELGDSALYLCASSLSRQGGTDTQYFGPGTRLTVL.

The chain recombines TRBV7-9 with TRBJ2-2; TRBD1 matches 9 bases. This CDR3 spans 17 amino acids. CDR1 and CDR2 from the germline V gene are SEHNR and FQNEAQ (reference sequence). V gave up 2 bases and J gave up 1 base; unmatched junction bases: 5. The CDR3 nucleotides are TGTGCCAGCAGCTTACTGAAGGGACAGGGGAACACCGGGGAGCTGTTTTTT. Protein product: CASSLLKGQGNTGELFF.

The rearrangement uses TRBV6-5 and TRBJ2-1; TRBD2 matches at 8 bases. Germline CDR1 MNHEY, CDR2 SVGAGI. The CDR3 loop spans 15 amino acids. V was pared by 5 bases and J by 3 bases, with 6 bases of the junction left unmatched. The CDR3 DNA is TGTGCCAGCAGTCGCGGGACTAGTTACTACAATGAGCAGTTCTTC. As protein: CASSRGTSYYNEQFF.

This clone occurred a few times. V usage is TRBV5-6 and J usage is TRBJ1-4, with 7 bases identical to TRBD1. The CDR3 sequence is 14 residues long. Germline assignment: CDR1 SGHDT and CDR2 YYEEEE. V dropped 0 bases and J dropped 4; count of bases not matched to a gene: 0. CDR3: CASSLGQGNEKLFF. CDR3 nucleotides: TGTGCCAGCAGCTTGGGACAGGGTAATGAAAAACTGTTTTTT.

V usage is TRBV19 and J usage is TRBJ1-4; 7 bases are shared with TRBD1. The CDR3 consists of 14 residues. CDR1 is LNHDA and CDR2 is SQIVND in the germline V gene (reference sequence). V gave up 5 bases and J gave up 3 bases; unmatched junction bases: 3. CDR3 DNA sequence: TGTGCCAGTAGTGACCAGGGGGCTAATGAAAAACTGTTTTTT. Translated, it gives CASSDQGANEKLFF.

The chain is built from TRBV7-2 and TRBJ1-2; no clear D. CDR1 and CDR2 (germline): SGHTA, FQGNSA. There are 15 residues in the CDR3. The ends were cut back, 1 base at V and 0 bases at J, with 9 bases in the middle. The CDR3 sequence: CASSLVVAANYGYTF. CDR3 DNA sequence: TGTGCCAGCAGCTTAGTAGTCGCGGCTAACTATGGCTACACCTTC.

This clone was seen just once. The J gene is TRBJ1-2, the V gene TRBV28; weak D call: TRBD1 (5 bases). Germline V lookup: CDR1 MDHEN, CDR2 SYDVKM. V was trimmed by 7 bases and J by 3 bases, leaving 15 bases between them. This CDR3 has 14 residues. The CDR3 sequence is CASTPGGSDYGYTF. DNA for the CDR3: TGTGCCAGCACCCCGGGGGGGTCGGACTATGGCTACACCTTC.

This rearrangement joins TRBV6-5 to TRBJ2-7, with D possibly matching TRBD1 (7 bases). The germline V gene encodes CDR1 MNHEY and CDR2 SVGAGI. V lost 2 bases and J 9 bases, leaving 14 bases between the germline ends. The CDR3 totals 13 residues. The CDR3 nucleotides read TGTGCCAGCAGTTACGACAGGGAGGTTGGGCAGTACTTC. Encoded protein: CASSYDREVGQYF.

The chain combines TRBV5-1 with TRBJ1-2, with D perhaps TRBD1 (6 bases). The ends were cut back, 4 bases at V and 1 base at J, with 26 bases in the middle. CDR1 and CDR2 from the germline V gene are SGHRS and YFSETQ. This CDR3 is built from 19 residues. The CDR3 spells CASSPVIVGRQVYNYGYTF. CDR3 DNA: TGCGCCAGCAGCCCCGTTATTGTGGGTCGACAGGTTTATAACTATGGCTACACCTTC.

This chain links TRBV20-1 with TRBJ1-2, with D unresolved. Looked up from germline, CDR1 is DFQATT and CDR2 is SNEGSKA (reference sequence). V was shortened by 3 bases and J by 3 bases, with 14 bases between the two germline ends. This CDR3 is built from 14 residues. The CDR3 DNA follows: TGCAGTGCTAGTCCGTCGGGAAACGACTATGGCTACACCTTC. Protein sequence: CSASPSGNDYGYTF.